The next 8 T cell receptor beta chains were all read from a single sample in a study of PD-1 blockade in classical Hodgkin lymphoma. Indicated time point: cycle 4 day 1 (C4D1), after about 6 weeks of nivolumab. Following autologous stem cell transplantation, relapse occurred in every patient, and exposure to brentuximab vedotin varied. Libraries were prepared by immunoSEQ multiplex PCR; TCRdb keeps only in-frame clonotypes and omits some of them. Of about 64,000 clones listed, roughly 89% are singletons. This sample comprised peripheral blood mononuclear cells (PBMCs), obtained before the fourth cycle of nivolumab. These receptors were taken from a human donor with classical Hodgkin lymphoma.

V usage is TRBV18 and J usage is TRBJ1-1; perhaps TRBD1 as D (6 bases). The CDR3 contains 15 residues. Per germline, CDR1 KGHSH and CDR2 LQKENI. Trimming stripped 3 bases from V and 2 bases from J, with 13 bases between. In DNA form, the CDR3 reads TGTGCCAGCTCACCCCGGGCAGGGGATAACACTGAAGCTTTCTTT. Translation gives CASSPRAGDNTEAFF.

In its sample, this clone was seen once. The CDR3 region is CASSLVLLAGIDNEQFF. CDR3 sequence (DNA): TGTGCCAGCAGCTTGGTACTACTAGCGGGGATTGACAATGAGCAGTTCTTC. The chain links TRBV5-4 to TRBJ2-1; 10 bases map to TRBD2. Trimming at V came to 0 bases and at J to 5 bases, leaving 8 bases not matched to a gene. Germline CDR1 and CDR2: SGHNT and YYREEE (reference sequence). The CDR3 runs to 17 residues.

The V call is TRBV23-1, the J call TRBJ1-1; D is uncertain. TRBV23-1 is assigned to the ORF class and has an uncertain function. V was shortened by 7 bases and J by 4 bases, with 7 bases between the two germline ends. The CDR3 runs 11 residues. The CDR3 DNA sequence: TGCGCCAGCACCACTTGCACTGAAGCTTTCTTT. The encoded protein is CASTTCTEAFF.

The CDR3 protein is CASSIGQAISTDTQYF. The DNA of the CDR3 is TGTGCCAGTAGTATTGGACAGGCGATTAGCACAGATACGCAGTATTTT. V is TRBV19 and J is TRBJ2-3, with TRBD1 identical over 7 bases. The length of the CDR3 is 16 residues. J lost 0 bases, V lost 3 bases, and 6 bases had no gene match. Germline V gene sequence: CDR1 LNHDA, CDR2 SQIVND (reference sequence). The variable domain in full, completed from reference TRBV19 and TRBJ2-3, reads DGGITQSPKYLFRKEGQNVTLSCEQNLNHDAMYWYRQDPGQGLRLIYYSQIVNDFQKGDIAEGYSVSREKKESFPLTVTSAQKNPTAFYLCASSIGQAISTDTQYFGPGTRLTVL.

The chain uses TRBV7-9 and TRBJ1-6; D might be TRBD1 (5 bases). The CDR3 runs 18 residues. Trimming took 6 bases from V and 8 from J, leaving 26 bases between them. The V gene's germline CDR1 is SEHNR and CDR2 FQNEAQ (reference sequence). The CDR3 spells CASSLSGSWKGKDSPLHF. In DNA form, the CDR3 reads TGTGCCAGCAGTCTTAGTGGGTCGTGGAAGGGGAAAGATTCACCCCTCCACTTT. Drawing the rest from reference TRBV7-9 and TRBJ1-6, the complete variable domain is DTGVSQNPRHKITKRGQNVTFRCDPISEHNRLYWYRQTLGQGPEFLTYFQNEAQLEKSRLLSDRFSAERPKGSFSTLEIQRTEQGDSAMYLCASSLSGSWKGKDSPLHFGNGTRLTVT.

The chain is built from TRBV6-5 and TRBJ2-7; TRBD2 agrees at 8 bases. Germline CDR1 reads MNHEY; CDR2 reads SVGAGI. Losses at the gene ends were 0 bases for V and 0 bases for J; bases not matched to a gene: 4. This CDR3 is built from 16 residues. The CDR3 sequence is CASSYSTGGGSYEQYF. The CDR3, as DNA: TGTGCCAGCAGTTACTCGACGGGGGGGGGCTCCTACGAGCAGTACTTC.

In this sample, this clone turned up once. The rearrangement joins TRBV11-1 to TRBJ1-1, with D possibly TRBD1 on 5 matching bases. CDR3 length equals 12 residues. V lost 11 bases and J lost 7, with 17 bases in between. Germline V CDR1 and CDR2: SGHAT, FQDESV (reference sequence). Here the CDR3 DNA reads TGTGCCGCCAGAGGGGTAAGTGGTGAAGCTTTCTTT. Residues: CAARGVSGEAFF.

The chain joins TRBV5-6 to TRBJ1-3; no clear D. Per the germline V gene, CDR1 is SGHDT and CDR2 is YYEEEE. The CDR3 covers 15 residues. V lost 0 bases and J 6 bases, leaving 13 bases between the germline ends. The CDR3 nucleotides read TGTGCCAGCAGCTTGGCCGGGTCCTTTGTAAACACCATATATTTT. This translates into CASSLAGSFVNTIYF.